This is a list of T cell receptor beta chains from one sample in a study of blood T cell repertoires in COVID-19. Sequencing used immunoSEQ multiplex PCR; TCRdb keeps in-frame clones, though not all of them. The data contain about 220,000 clones, 75% to 85% of them singletons. The sample consisted of peripheral blood. These receptors originate from a human donor in a cohort sampled during active COVID-19. CDR3s leave out the opening cysteine and the closing phenylalanine or tryptophan. D genes are given only for firm matches.

v_call d_call cdr3_aa
TRBV10-3 TRBD2 AANGGGVWGEQY
TRBV2 NA ASLNDGGTEAF
TRBV7-2 TRBD1 ASRVTGVGEKLF
TRBV9 NA ASSVADGEGQPQH
TRBV7-6 TRBD2 ASSLARGMREGRETQY
TRBV7-2 TRBD1 ASSLMDRGTEAF
TRBV10-3 NA AISESDRDSYEQY
TRBV25-1 TRBD1 ASRGTGVSYEQY
TRBV3-1/TRBV3-2 NA ASSQVGAGGKD
TRBV7-9 NA ASRPDWSSYNEQF
TRBV28 NA ASSLTGTTYNEQF
TRBV9 TRBD1 ASSARQGMNTEAF
TRBV2 TRBD2 ASSRMAGGAETQY
TRBV5-1 TRBD2 ASSRGGTGELF
TRBV7-9 NA ASSSLYAGPKITDTQY
TRBV7-9 NA ASSYRQRLESF
TRBV7-8 TRBD1 ASSFSTGGWSNQPQH
TRBV28 NA ASSPWGTEANYGYT
TRBV3-1/TRBV3-2 NA ASSQDPGLPLREQF
TRBV7-3 TRBD1 ASSLATGDPYGYT
TRBV4-1 TRBD1 ASSPGRGQGRETQY
TRBV2 NA ASRTTRGRPQH
TRBV5-6 NA ASSLQETQY
TRBV28 NA ASSLGQGNYGYT